A selection of T cell receptor beta chains follows, all from one sample in a study of T cell responses to AZD1222 COVID-19 vaccine. TCRdb's copy holds only in-frame clones and misses some; the assay was immunoSEQ multiplex PCR. The table includes 70,000 to 95,000 clones, around 92% detected once. The specimen comprised peripheral blood, sampled on day 0 of MenACWY control vaccination. Receptors originate from an adult in good health. CDR3s include the opening cysteine and the closing phenylalanine or tryptophan. Each record gives: J gene, D gene, CDR3 length, V gene, CDR3 protein. D genes are given only for firm matches.

>TRBJ2-3|NA|13|TRBV27
CASSAGAPDTQYF
>TRBJ2-4|NA|15|TRBV19
CASKSRGGGAAIQYF
>TRBJ1-4|NA|16|TRBV6-1
CASSERGQTRVGKLFF
>TRBJ1-5|NA|14|TRBV6-5
CASSTSGANQPQHF
>TRBJ2-7|NA|12|TRBV19
CASRGGSGEQYF
>TRBJ1-5|NA|14|TRBV6-2/TRBV6-3
CASSQSTSNQPQHF
>TRBJ1-5|TRBD1|15|TRBV6-1
CASSDPGTVNQPQHF
>TRBJ1-2|TRBD1|11|TRBV20-1
CSAQGGLGYTF
>TRBJ2-7|TRBD1|15|TRBV4-3
CASSTRQGSPAKQYF
>TRBJ2-1|NA|15|TRBV4-1
CASSSIATSYNEQFF
>TRBJ2-7|NA|16|TRBV6-5
CASSSEGGLPGNEQYF
>TRBJ2-2|NA|18|TRBV4-3
CASSQEEWVTDHTGELFF
>TRBJ1-4|NA|17|TRBV27
CASSLSGTGSANEKLFF
>TRBJ2-7|NA|14|TRBV30
CAWRDRDLSYEQYF
>TRBJ1-5|NA|13|TRBV7-9
CASSFDGNQPQHF
>TRBJ2-2|NA|14|TRBV10-2
CASRPSSNTGELFF
>TRBJ2-7|TRBD2|15|TRBV7-2
CASSLVSSGEYEQYF
>TRBJ2-3|TRBD2|16|TRBV6-2/TRBV6-3
CASSRPSGGATDTQYF
>TRBJ1-1|NA|13|TRBV18
CASSPRPGPEAFF
>TRBJ1-1|TRBD1|15|TRBV5-6
CASSLDWQGDTEAFF
>TRBJ2-7|TRBD2|16|TRBV7-2
CASSYTSGGSSYEQYF
>TRBJ2-5|TRBD1|14|TRBV5-6
CASRRGQGRETQYF
>TRBJ1-2|NA|16|TRBV18
CASSQNSGGPNYGYTF
>TRBJ1-1|NA|14|TRBV28
CASGGGEVVTEAFF
>TRBJ2-7|TRBD1|16|TRBV5-4
CASSLGLRQGAGEQYF
>TRBJ1-4|NA|13|TRBV9
CASSVVPGEKLFF
>TRBJ2-5|TRBD2|16|TRBV5-1
CASSSERGPTGGTQYF
>TRBJ2-1|NA|17|TRBV9
CASSQLAWGAKYNEQFF
>TRBJ1-3|NA|16|TRBV7-9
CASPSDEGPSGNTIYF